The present T cell receptor (beta chain) was sequenced within a study of identical twins. Study-wide findings and caveats: Models predicted too little out-of-frame TCR alpha sharing in monozygotic twins.

Turning to this clonotype: Antigen specificity is unknown.

TCRdb re-analysed the 5' RACE reads in MiXCR, keeping a single row per CDR3 protein. Of some 660,000 distinct CDR3 sequences in the sample, around 8.6% were seen once. The V gene end was trimmed by 8 bases and the J gene end by 6 bases; junction bases not matched to a gene: 12. Germline loops: CDR1 SGHDN, CDR2 FVKESK. The CDR3 totals 14 residues. These records were also assigned to another study, of yellow fever vaccine responses in identical twins.

The TCR was taken from a woman aged 18-29 years in good health. This chain joins TRBV14 and TRBJ2-7, with 8 bases aligning to TRBD2. The source material was PBMCs. In DNA, the CDR3 is TGTGCCAGCTCAACTTCCGGGACTAGGCGCGAGCAGTACTTC. It codes for CASSTSGTRREQYF.